These 10 T cell receptor beta chains originate from one sample sequenced in a study of cytomegalovirus exposure and HLA in healthy donors. Primers: 60 Vbeta forward and 13 Jbeta reverse. Generated by immunoSEQ multiplex PCR, the TCRdb table keeps only in-frame clones and is missing some. The sample yields fewer than 200,000 clones, about three quarters seen once. Sequenced input: PBMCs. All receptors come from a middle-aged man in good health and CMV-seronegative.

The chain has TRBV30 and TRBJ1-1; TRBD1 agrees at 7 bases. The CDR3 totals 11 residues. The J segment lost 10 bases and the V segment lost 7 bases, leaving 9 bases of the junction unmatched. Per germline, CDR1 GTSNPN and CDR2 SVGIG (reference sequence). The CDR3 coding sequence is TGTGCCTTCGACAGGGACGTAGGAGCTTTCTTT. Protein: CAFDRDVGAFF. Supplemented by reference TRBV30 and TRBJ1-1, the full variable domain reads SQTIHQWPATLVQPVGSPLSLECTVEGTSNPNLYWYRQAAGRGLQLLFYSVGIGQISSEVPQNLSASRPQDRQFILSSKKLLLSDSGFYLCAFDRDVGAFFGQGTRLTVV.

The chain uses TRBV15 and TRBJ1-4; 9 bases fit TRBD1. The trim removed 6 bases at V and 4 bases at J, leaving 9 bases unmatched. Germline V gene lookup returns CDR1 LNHNV and CDR2 YYDKDF (reference sequence). This CDR3 is built from 16 residues. The chain's CDR3 is CATSTTGGGINEKLFF. CDR3 in DNA: TGTGCCACCAGTACGACAGGGGGGGGGATTAATGAAAAACTGTTTTTT.

The CDR3 sequence is CASSSRDTMTNEQYF. CDR3 nucleotides: TGTGCCAGCAGCTCCAGGGACACAATGACAAACGAGCAGTACTTC. This chain uses TRBV7-9 with TRBJ2-7; possibly TRBD1 for D (6 bases). Trimming pared 4 bases from V and 5 bases from J, leaving 18 bases between. The CDR3 has 15 amino acids. Germline values: CDR1 SEHNR, CDR2 FQNEAQ (reference sequence).

This clone was counted between two and nine times. The chain uses TRBV18 and TRBJ1-1, with 10 bases that match TRBD1. Germline lookup yields CDR1 KGHSH and CDR2 LQKENI. V shed 3 bases and J 5 bases; nucleotides not matched to a gene: 0. The CDR3 totals 13 residues. CDR3 sequence reads: CASSPDRGTEAFF. In DNA, the CDR3 is TGTGCCAGCTCACCGGACAGGGGGACTGAAGCTTTCTTT.

This CDR3 is CASSGGPLKGTVEQYF. The CDR3 DNA follows: TGTGCCAGCAGCGGCGGGCCTCTAAAGGGCACGGTCGAGCAGTACTTC. The J gene is TRBJ2-7, the V gene TRBV5-4; possible D gene TRBD2, 5 bases. The length of the CDR3 is 16 residues. V was cut by 4 bases and J by 6 bases, with 23 bases left in between. Germline CDR1 and CDR2: SGHNT and YYREEE (reference sequence).

This clone was found once. The chain employs TRBV5-1 and TRBJ1-1; the match to TRBD1 covers 7 bases. V lost 4 bases and J lost 3; bases outside the gene matches: 9. The CDR3 has 15 residues. CDR1 and CDR2 (germline): SGHRS, YFSETQ. The CDR3 loop is CASSVTGSRDTEAFF. CDR3 sequence (DNA): TGCGCCAGCAGCGTGACAGGGTCCAGGGACACTGAAGCTTTCTTT. Together with reference TRBV5-1 and TRBJ1-1, the CDR3 gives the full variable domain: KAGVTQTPRYLIKTRGQQVTLSCSPISGHRSVSWYQQTPGQGLQFLFEYFSETQRNKGNFPGRFSGRQFSNSRSEMNVSTLELGDSALYLCASSVTGSRDTEAFFGQGTRLTVV.

This clone was recorded once. The rearrangement uses TRBV29-1 and TRBJ2-7; 11 bases agree with TRBD2. CDR3 length equals 14 residues. CDR1 is SQVTM, CDR2 ANQGSEA, per germline. Trimming cost V 4 bases and J 2 bases; bases outside gene matches: 4. The CDR3 here is CSVGIAGGPYEQYF. The CDR3 DNA reads TGCAGCGTTGGAATAGCGGGAGGGCCCTACGAGCAGTACTTC.

The V and J genes are TRBV1 and TRBJ2-2; TRBD2 was called by the table and not checked on the DNA. TRBV1 is annotated as a pseudogene. The CDR3 runs 21 residues. The CDR3 nucleotides are TGCACCAGCAGCCAAGATTCCCCAAGGGGACTAGCGGGAGACGGCACCGGGGAGCTGTTTTTT. It is translated as CTSSQDSPRGLAGDGTGELFF.

This clone was recorded only once. The V gene is TRBV10-3, the J gene TRBJ1-1, with a possible D match to TRBD1 (5 bases). Trimming took off 11 bases at V and 0 bases at J, with 10 bases between the two ends. This CDR3 has 12 residues. Germline CDR1 reads ENHRY; CDR2 reads SYGVKD. CDR3 in amino acids: CAVQGMNTEAFF. The CDR3 nucleotides are TGTGCCGTCCAGGGTATGAACACTGAAGCTTTCTTT.

This clone was picked up a small number of times. The chain recombines TRBV6-5 with TRBJ1-5; TRBD1 might be the D (6 bases). There are 16 residues in the CDR3. V was pared by 0 bases and J by 1 base, with 10 bases between. CDR1 MNHEY and CDR2 SVGAGI come from the germline V gene. The CDR3, as DNA: TGTGCCAGCAGTTACTCGGGAGGGGGAAGCAATCAGCCCCAGCATTTT. As protein: CASSYSGGGSNQPQHF.